This TCR beta chain was retrieved from a study of cytomegalovirus exposure and HLA in healthy donors. The study's findings and limits: Cytomegalovirus status was reportedly diagnosed by the classifier with high specificity and sensitivity.

With respect to this clone: Its specificity is unknown.

The study ran its PCR with 60 Vbeta and 13 Jbeta primers. This table comes from immunoSEQ multiplex PCR, and its TCRdb copy is limited to in-frame clones, with some not included. This table holds 100,000 or so clones, more than 70% found once. Unrecorded immune exposures were likely, despite nominal health at sampling. This CDR3 contains 15 residues. Germline CDR1 reads SEHNR; CDR2 reads FQNEAQ (reference sequence). The V and J ends lost 6 bases and 4 bases, in that order; junction bases with no gene match: 10. The chain is built from TRBV7-9 and TRBJ2-7; 9 bases fit TRBD1. This sequence was found in a man between 18 and 29 years old in good health and CMV-seronegative. Sequencing input: PBMCs. In nucleotides, the CDR3 is TGTGCCAGCAGTCAGGGACAGGGTCCATTATACGAGCAGTACTTC. Protein sequence: CASSQGQGPLYEQYF.